What follows are 21 T cell receptor beta chains derived from one specimen sequenced in a study of blood T cell repertoires in COVID-19. Repertoires were generated with immunoSEQ multiplex PCR, while TCRdb's copy carries only in-frame clones and drops some. There are roughly 46,000 clones in the sample; 70% to 90% occur only once, and 15% to 19% lies in the top ten. Sequencing was done on a sample of peripheral blood. These TCRs come from a human donor in a cohort sampled during active COVID-19. The donor label of this sample is uncertain.

This sequence joins TRBV11-2 and TRBJ2-7; 10 positions match TRBD1. The junction had 13 bases not matched to a gene; V was cut back by 1 base and J by 4 bases. Germline V lookup: CDR1 SGHAT, CDR2 FQNNGV. The CDR3 extends over 18 amino acids. This chain's CDR3 is CASSLVSSFGQGGYEQYF. The CDR3 bases are TGTGCCAGCAGCTTAGTTAGCAGCTTCGGACAGGGGGGATACGAGCAGTACTTC.

V is TRBV18 and J is TRBJ2-7, with TRBD1 identical over 8 bases. The trim removed 4 bases at V and 2 bases at J, leaving 1 base unmatched. The CDR3 has 13 amino acids. CDR1 is KGHSH, CDR2 LQKENI, per germline. In DNA, the CDR3 is TGTGCCAGCTCACGGACAGGGACCTACGAGCAGTACTTC. This codes for CASSRTGTYEQYF.

This clone was detected only a few times. The chain combines TRBV7-2 with TRBJ2-7; the match to TRBD1 covers 10 bases. Germline V lookup: CDR1 SGHTA, CDR2 FQGNSA. Unmatched junction bases numbered 7, after V lost 4 bases and J lost 1 base. This CDR3 has 16 residues. The CDR3 nucleotides read TGTGCCAGCAGCTCCTCGGGGGGACAGGGGTCCTACGAGCAGTACTTC. It is translated as CASSSSGGQGSYEQYF.

J is TRBJ1-6 and V is TRBV19; D ambiguous. The germline CDR1 and CDR2 sequences are LNHDA and SQIVND (reference sequence). Trimming stripped 8 bases from V and 7 bases from J, with 12 bases between. The CDR3 runs 13 residues. CDR3 residues: CASSELSNSPLHF. DNA for the CDR3: TGTGCCAGTTCGGAGCTATCAAATTCACCCCTCCACTTT.

The chain uses TRBV19 and TRBJ2-6, with no clear D. Germline V gene sequence: CDR1 LNHDA, CDR2 SQIVND (reference sequence). The CDR3 has 13 amino acids. V shed 5 bases and J shed 2 bases, with 4 bases lying between them. The CDR3 protein is CASSFTGANVLTF. Written as DNA, the CDR3 is TGTGCCAGTAGTTTTACTGGGGCCAACGTCCTGACTTTC.

The rearrangement uses TRBV12-3 or TRBV12-4 and TRBJ1-2; 7 bases are a match to TRBD1. V dropped 4 bases and J dropped 4; count of bases not matched to a gene: 3. There are 13 residues in the CDR3. The CDR3 DNA reads as TGTGCCAGCAGTTCCGGGACAGCCTATGGCTACACCTTC. It encodes CASSSGTAYGYTF.

The CDR3 region is CASSKTGAYEQYF. CDR3 coding DNA: TGTGCCAGCAGTAAGACAGGGGCCTACGAGCAGTACTTC. The chain recombines TRBV6-5 with TRBJ2-7; 8 bases fit TRBD1. CDR1 and CDR2 (germline): MNHEY, SVGAGI. The CDR3 covers 13 residues. Trimming at V came to 5 bases and at J to 2 bases, leaving 2 bases not matched to a gene.

The chain is built from TRBV21-1 and TRBJ2-1; the DNA was not compared with TRBD1, the D call given in the table. TRBV21-1 is annotated as a pseudogene. The length of the CDR3 is 14 residues. The CDR3 nucleotides read TGTGCCAGCAGCAAAGTGGGACAAAGGGATGAGCAGTTCTTC. This gives the protein CASSKVGQRDEQFF.

J is TRBJ1-4 and V is TRBV5-1, with no clear D. V shed 4 bases and J shed 2 bases, with 15 bases lying between them. The CDR3 loop spans 16 amino acids. Germline lookup yields CDR1 SGHRS and CDR2 YFSETQ. The CDR3 loop is CASSPRWAGTNEKLFF. CDR3 DNA: TGCGCCAGCAGCCCCCGATGGGCTGGGACTAATGAAAAACTGTTTTTT.

In this sample, this clone turned up once. The chain combines TRBV5-6 with TRBJ1-3, with a possible D match to TRBD1 (5 bases). Germline V gene data show CDR1 as SGHDT and CDR2 as YYEEEE. V was clipped by 4 bases and J by 0 bases, with 14 bases between them. The CDR3 has 16 amino acids. CDR3 sequence reads: CASSRGGYYSGNTIYF. The CDR3, as DNA: TGTGCCAGCAGCAGGGGCGGCTACTACTCTGGAAACACCATATATTTT.

The chain carries TRBV7-9 and TRBJ1-5, with D maybe TRBD1 (5 bases). The CDR3 runs 14 residues. V was pared by 5 bases and J by 2 bases, with 10 bases between. Germline CDR1 and CDR2: SEHNR and FQNEAQ (reference sequence). The CDR3 nucleotides read TGTGCCAGCAGCCCGATACAGGGCAATCAGCCCCAGCATTTT. It specifies CASSPIQGNQPQHF.

This chain joins TRBV7-9 and TRBJ2-3, with D maybe TRBD1 (6 bases). Trimming cost V 3 bases and J 0 bases, with 16 bases left between them. CDR3 length: 17 residues. The germline CDR1 and CDR2 sequences are SEHNR and FQNEAQ (reference sequence). CDR3 protein: CASSFGTSAISTDTQYF. CDR3 nucleotide sequence: TGTGCCAGCAGCTTTGGGACATCGGCGATTAGCACAGATACGCAGTATTTT. Full variable domain (remainder filled in from reference TRBV7-9 and TRBJ2-3): DTGVSQNPRHKITKRGQNVTFRCDPISEHNRLYWYRQTLGQGPEFLTYFQNEAQLEKSRLLSDRFSAERPKGSFSTLEIQRTEQGDSAMYLCASSFGTSAISTDTQYFGPGTRLTVL.

J is TRBJ1-1 and V is TRBV7-8, with TRBD1 identical over 7 bases. Germline-derived CDR1 and CDR2 are SGHVS and FQNEAQ. V shed 5 bases and J 0 bases; nucleotides not matched to a gene: 9. The CDR3 is 16 residues long. In nucleotides, the CDR3 is TGTGCCAGCAGCCCAAGACAGGGAGTCGTGAACACTGAAGCTTTCTTT. As protein: CASSPRQGVVNTEAFF.

In this sample, this clone turned up once. V usage is TRBV5-1 and J usage is TRBJ2-2, with D perhaps matching TRBD1 (5 bases). Germline CDR1 reads SGHRS; CDR2 reads YFSETQ. The CDR3 loop spans 16 amino acids. The ends were cut back, 3 bases at V and 6 bases at J, with 18 bases in the middle. This CDR3 reads CASSWQGTPSAGELFF. The CDR3 region has the DNA TGCGCCAGCAGCTGGCAGGGTACCCCATCCGCCGGGGAGCTGTTTTTT.

The sample holds a few counts of this clone. J is TRBJ1-1 and V is TRBV5-1; the D is unclear. The CDR3 totals 16 residues. Deletions cut 4 bases from V and 0 bases from J, with 16 bases between. The germline gives CDR1 SGHRS, CDR2 YFSETQ. The CDR3: CASSPRPAGMNTEAFF. Here the CDR3 DNA reads TGCGCCAGCAGCCCCCGGCCCGCAGGCATGAACACTGAAGCTTTCTTT.

The chain recombines TRBV19 with TRBJ2-2; possibly TRBD1 for D (6 bases). Germline V gives CDR1 LNHDA, CDR2 SQIVND (reference sequence). The CDR3 loop spans 14 amino acids. V shed 6 bases and J shed 1 base, with 9 bases lying between them. CDR3 DNA sequence: TGTGCCAGTAGACCGACAGGGAACACCGGGGAGCTGTTTTTT. It specifies CASRPTGNTGELFF.

The chain couples TRBV5-1 to TRBJ1-1, with a possible D match to TRBD1 (5 bases). The CDR3 spans 12 residues. V was trimmed by 7 bases and J by 4 bases, leaving 11 bases between them. Germline CDR1 is SGHRS and CDR2 is YFSETQ. DNA of the CDR3: TGCGCCAGCCCCTGGGGGGGCACTGAAGCTTTCTTT. This translates into CASPWGGTEAFF.

The chain is built from TRBV2 and TRBJ2-2, with D tentatively TRBD1 (5 bases). The V gene lost 6 bases and the J gene lost 3 bases, with 11 bases spanning the gap. CDR3 length equals 14 residues. Germline V gene lookup returns CDR1 SNHLY and CDR2 FYNNEI. CDR3 sequence reads: CASRQELDTGELFF. DNA of the CDR3: TGTGCCAGCAGACAGGAGTTGGACACCGGGGAGCTGTTTTTT.

This chain links TRBV27 with TRBJ1-2; 9 bases agree with TRBD1. This CDR3 contains 14 residues. CDR1 is MNHEY, CDR2 SMNVEV, per germline (reference sequence). J gave up 7 bases and V 5 bases, and 8 bases lay outside the gene matches. In DNA form, the CDR3 reads TGTGCCAGCAGTCTCACAGGGGGCGCGGGTGGCTACACCTTC. This encodes CASSLTGGAGGYTF.

This chain joins TRBV5-1 and TRBJ1-1, with 8 bases fitting TRBD1. V was clipped by 5 bases and J by 3 bases; unmatched bases: 3. The CDR3 consists of 13 residues. Germline CDR1 reads SGHRS; CDR2 reads YFSETQ. This chain's CDR3 is CASSGQGYTEAFF. The CDR3 nucleotides read TGCGCCAGCAGTGGACAGGGCTACACTGAAGCTTTCTTT. Using reference TRBV5-1 and TRBJ1-1 for the parts outside the CDR3, the full variable domain is KAGVTQTPRYLIKTRGQQVTLSCSPISGHRSVSWYQQTPGQGLQFLFEYFSETQRNKGNFPGRFSGRQFSNSRSEMNVSTLELGDSALYLCASSGQGYTEAFFGQGTRLTVV.

The chain combines TRBV9 with TRBJ2-3; perhaps TRBD2 as D (5 bases). The CDR3 loop spans 13 amino acids. Germline V CDR1 and CDR2: SGDLS, YYNGEE. Trimming pared 0 bases from V and 4 bases from J, leaving 6 bases between. DNA for the CDR3: TGTGCCAGCAGCGTAGGACTACCAGATACGCAGTATTTT. This sequence encodes CASSVGLPDTQYF.